This T cell receptor (beta chain) was sequenced during a study of molecular identifiers for immune sequencing clone quantification. Whole-study context: The replicate experiment used RNA from approximately 20,000 or 100,000 naive CD8 cells. This RNA was split into five aliquots, and four of them were sequenced. Study-wide points: Clones above 20 RNA copies contained over 97% of effector molecules and under 1% of naive molecules.

Notes on this clonotype: Its antigen remains unidentified.

Preparation methods for the bulk TCR libraries were those previously described, with listed TCR primers. TCRdb reanalysed the PCR reads using MiXCR and keeps one entry per CDR3 protein. Of around 470,000 distinct CDR3 sequences detected, about a fifth appear once; the ten largest clones hold around 0.84%. The CDR3 covers 12 residues. V lost 11 bases and J 0 bases, leaving 9 bases between the germline ends. Germline V gene data show CDR1 as MDHEN and CDR2 as SYDVKM. Each library that profiled naive CD8 cells came from roughly 18,000 to 920,000 sorted cells with 10%, 30% or 50% RNA. What was sequenced was naive CD8+ T cells from blood, with Jurkat cell RNA spiked in. Subset defined: FACS-sorted CD8+CD4-CCR7+CD45RA+ naive T cells. The clonotype originates from a human donor in good health. Some libraries in this study had Jurkat cell RNA spiked in. The chain has TRBV28 and TRBJ2-3; tentatively, D is TRBD2 (6 bases). CDR3: CASGESTDTQYF. In DNA, the CDR3 is TGTGCCTCGGGGGAGAGCACAGATACGCAGTATTTT.